Included here is one T cell receptor beta chain sequence, with context. Its antigen remains unknown. This sample stems from a study of OX40 agonist ivuxolimab in advanced cancers. Study-level background: As their treatment, patients were administered ivuxolimab, an agonistic anti-OX40 (CD134) antibody. Broader study findings: Undetermined was the antigen specificity of the expanded peripheral T cells. Expanded clones tended on average to be more numerous among CD8+ T cells than CD4+.

The sampling schedule covered blood at baseline, cycle 4 day 1, and cycle 7 day 1. CDR1 and CDR2 (germline): MNHEY, SMNVEV (reference sequence). Trimming left V 4 bases short and J 1 base short, with 7 bases between. The CDR3 has 13 residues. Using immunoSEQ multiplex PCR, the repertoire was profiled, and TCRdb retains in-frame clones only, with some absent. The sample shows about 53,000 clones, nearly 90% of them seen only once. The receptor's source is an adult with an advanced solid tumor such as melanoma, head and neck, liver or kidney cancer. This chain connects TRBV27 to TRBJ1-2; no definite D call. Sequencing was performed on CD4+ or CD8+ T cells sorted from blood, taken in a trial of the OX40 agonist ivuxolimab. The CDR3 DNA sequence: TGTGCCAGCAGTTCTGAGGTTAACTATGGCTACACCTTC. This codes for CASSSEVNYGYTF.